There are many counts of the clone carrying this T cell receptor beta chain. Its antigen is still unknown. The record originates from a study of T cells in Graves' hyperthyroidism and ophthalmopathy. Whole-study results and caveats: Ophthalmopathy got predicted by the model a median roughly six months before its onset. In the analysis, a 13 V-J model separated ophthalmopathy from stable hyperthyroidism.

Between the trimmed V and J ends, which lost 4 bases and 7 bases, there was a span of 17 bases. This CDR3 has 15 residues. Germline CDR1 and CDR2: MDHEN and SYDVKM. Authors of the study amplified TCR beta CDR3 regions from RNA transcripts. The HTBI primer set was used in a first-round RT-PCR of the TCR CDR3. TCRdb used MiXCR to reprocess the multiplex PCR reads, holding one entry per CDR3 protein. Here the sample spans 550,000 to 650,000 distinct CDR3 sequences, approximately 14% being singletons. No progression to ophthalmopathy during 18 months of follow-up defined stable disease. Each diagnosis drew on symptoms, thyroxine, TRAb, thyroid ultrasound and orbital computed tomography findings.

The receptor was isolated from a woman between 35 and 50 years old with Graves' hyperthyroidism. The chain is built from TRBV28 and TRBJ2-1; D gene uncertain. Sequenced input: blood. The CDR3: CASSSVGSVANEQFF. The CDR3 DNA reads as TGTGCCAGCAGTTCCGTAGGATCAGTAGCAAATGAGCAGTTCTTC.